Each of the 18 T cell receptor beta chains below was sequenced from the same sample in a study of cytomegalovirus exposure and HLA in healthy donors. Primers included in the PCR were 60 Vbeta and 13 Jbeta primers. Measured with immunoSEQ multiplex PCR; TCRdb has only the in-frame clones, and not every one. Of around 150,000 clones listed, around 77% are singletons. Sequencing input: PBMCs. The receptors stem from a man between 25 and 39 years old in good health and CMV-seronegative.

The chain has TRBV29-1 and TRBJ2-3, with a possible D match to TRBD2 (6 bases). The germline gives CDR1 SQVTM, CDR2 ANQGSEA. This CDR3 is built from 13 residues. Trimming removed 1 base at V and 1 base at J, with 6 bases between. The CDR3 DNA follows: TGCAGCGTTGAAGGACTAGGCACAGATACGCAGTATTTT. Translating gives CSVEGLGTDTQYF.

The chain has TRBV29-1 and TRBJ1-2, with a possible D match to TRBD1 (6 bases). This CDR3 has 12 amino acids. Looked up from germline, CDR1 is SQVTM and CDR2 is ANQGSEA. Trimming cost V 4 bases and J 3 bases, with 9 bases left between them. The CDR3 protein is CSVARTDYGYTF. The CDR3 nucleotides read TGCAGCGTTGCTAGGACAGACTATGGCTACACCTTC.

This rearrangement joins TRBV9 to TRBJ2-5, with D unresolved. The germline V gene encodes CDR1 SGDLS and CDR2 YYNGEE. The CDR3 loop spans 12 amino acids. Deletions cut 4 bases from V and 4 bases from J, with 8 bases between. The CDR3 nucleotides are TGTGCCAGCAGCCCAAGAGGAGAGACCCAGTACTTC. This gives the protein CASSPRGETQYF.

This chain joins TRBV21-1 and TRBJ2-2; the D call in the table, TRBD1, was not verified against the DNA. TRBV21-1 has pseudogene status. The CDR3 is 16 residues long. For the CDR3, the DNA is TGTGCCAGCAGCAAAGTCATAGGGGAAGGGGCCGGGGAGCTGTTTTTT. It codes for CASSKVIGEGAGELFF.

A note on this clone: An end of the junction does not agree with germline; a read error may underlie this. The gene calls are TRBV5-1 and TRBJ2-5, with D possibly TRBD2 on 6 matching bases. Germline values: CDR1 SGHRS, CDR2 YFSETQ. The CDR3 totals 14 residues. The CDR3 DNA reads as TGCGCCAGCAGCTTGACCGGGAGAGATGAGATCCAGTACTTC. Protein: CASSLTGRDEIQYF.

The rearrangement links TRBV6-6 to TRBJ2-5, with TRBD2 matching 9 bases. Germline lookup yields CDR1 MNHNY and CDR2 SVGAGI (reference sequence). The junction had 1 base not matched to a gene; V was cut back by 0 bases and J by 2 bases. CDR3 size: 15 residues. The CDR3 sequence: CASSYSLAGQETQYF. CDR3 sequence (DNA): TGTGCCAGCAGTTACTCGCTAGCGGGACAAGAGACCCAGTACTTC.

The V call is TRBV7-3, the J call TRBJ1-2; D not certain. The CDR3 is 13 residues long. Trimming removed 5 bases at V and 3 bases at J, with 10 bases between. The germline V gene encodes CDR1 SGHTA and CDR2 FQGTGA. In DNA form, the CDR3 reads TGTGCCAGCAGCCTTAACAGAGACTATGGCTACACCTTC. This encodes CASSLNRDYGYTF.

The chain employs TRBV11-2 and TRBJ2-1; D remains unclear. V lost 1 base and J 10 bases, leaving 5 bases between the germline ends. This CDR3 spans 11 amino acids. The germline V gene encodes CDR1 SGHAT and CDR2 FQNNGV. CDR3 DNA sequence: TGTGCCAGCAGCTTAGCCAGGGAGCAGTTCTTC. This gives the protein CASSLAREQFF.

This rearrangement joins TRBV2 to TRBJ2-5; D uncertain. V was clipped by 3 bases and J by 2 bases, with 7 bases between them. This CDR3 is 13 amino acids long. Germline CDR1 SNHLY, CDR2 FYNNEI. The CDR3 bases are TGTGCCAGCAGTGATATGGCTCAAGAGACCCAGTACTTC. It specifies CASSDMAQETQYF.

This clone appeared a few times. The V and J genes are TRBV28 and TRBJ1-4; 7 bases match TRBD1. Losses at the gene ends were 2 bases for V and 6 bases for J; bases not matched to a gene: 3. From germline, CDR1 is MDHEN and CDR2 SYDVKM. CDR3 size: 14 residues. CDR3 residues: CASSLRGGDEKLFF. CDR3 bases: TGTGCCAGCAGTTTAAGAGGGGGCGATGAAAAACTGTTTTTT.

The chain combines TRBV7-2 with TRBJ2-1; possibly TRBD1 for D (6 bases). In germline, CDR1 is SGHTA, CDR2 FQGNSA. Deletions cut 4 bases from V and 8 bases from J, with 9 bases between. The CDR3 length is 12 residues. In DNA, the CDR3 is TGTGCCAGCAGCTCACAGGGCTATGAGCAGTTCTTC. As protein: CASSSQGYEQFF.

CDR3 nucleotide sequence: TGCGCCAGCAGCCAAGCGACAGGGGAAGGAAACACCATATATTTT. This translates into CASSQATGEGNTIYF. The chain has TRBV4-1 and TRBJ1-3; 8 nucleotides align to TRBD1. Germline CDR1 and CDR2: MGHRA and YSYEKL. The CDR3 covers 15 residues. The V segment lost 1 base and the J segment 4 bases; nucleotides outside the gene matches: 3.

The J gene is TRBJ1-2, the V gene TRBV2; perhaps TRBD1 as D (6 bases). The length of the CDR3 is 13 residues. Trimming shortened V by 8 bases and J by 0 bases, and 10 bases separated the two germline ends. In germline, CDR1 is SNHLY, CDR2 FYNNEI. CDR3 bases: TGTGCCAGCGAACAGGGCGCTAACTATGGCTACACCTTC. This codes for CASEQGANYGYTF. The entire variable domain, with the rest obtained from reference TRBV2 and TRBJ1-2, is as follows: EPEVTQTPSHQVTQMGQEVILRCVPISNHLYFYWYRQILGQKVEFLVSFYNNEISEKSEIFDDQFSVERPDGSNFTLKIRSTKLEDSAMYFCASEQGANYGYTFGSGTRLTVV.

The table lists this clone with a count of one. Written as DNA, the CDR3 is TGTGCCAGCAGCTCAAGGGGGGGACTAGTGAAGGCCGGGGAGCTGTTTTTT. Protein: CASSSRGGLVKAGELFF. The gene calls are TRBV7-9 and TRBJ2-2; 8 bases are a match to TRBD2. V dropped 4 bases and J dropped 6; count of bases not matched to a gene: 13. CDR3 length equals 17 residues. CDR1 is SEHNR and CDR2 is FQNEAQ in the germline V gene (reference sequence).

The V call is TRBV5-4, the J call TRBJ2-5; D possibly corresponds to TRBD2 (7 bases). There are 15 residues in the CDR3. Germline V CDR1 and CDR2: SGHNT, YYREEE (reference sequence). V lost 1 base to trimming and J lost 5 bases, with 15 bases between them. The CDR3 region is CASSLRGAGAETQYF. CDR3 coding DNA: TGTGCCAGCAGCTTGCGGGGTGCGGGGGCGGAGACCCAGTACTTC.

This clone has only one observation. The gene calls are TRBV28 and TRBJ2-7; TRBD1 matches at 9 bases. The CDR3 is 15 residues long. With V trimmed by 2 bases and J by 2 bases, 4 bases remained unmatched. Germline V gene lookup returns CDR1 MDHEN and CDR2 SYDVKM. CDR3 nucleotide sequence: TGTGCCAGCAGTTTAGCCGGGACAGGGACCTACGAGCAGTACTTC. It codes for CASSLAGTGTYEQYF.

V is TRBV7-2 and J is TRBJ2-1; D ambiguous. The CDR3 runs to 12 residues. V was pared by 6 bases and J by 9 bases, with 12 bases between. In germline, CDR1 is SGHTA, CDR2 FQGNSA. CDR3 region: CASSTRASEQFF. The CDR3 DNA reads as TGTGCCAGCAGTACTCGAGCGAGTGAGCAGTTCTTC.

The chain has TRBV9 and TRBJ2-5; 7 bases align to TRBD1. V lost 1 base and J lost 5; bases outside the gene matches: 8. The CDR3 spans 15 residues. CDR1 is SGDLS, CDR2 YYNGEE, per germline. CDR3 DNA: TGTGCCAGCAGCGTAAATACAGGGGCGCGGGAGACCCAGTACTTC. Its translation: CASSVNTGARETQYF.